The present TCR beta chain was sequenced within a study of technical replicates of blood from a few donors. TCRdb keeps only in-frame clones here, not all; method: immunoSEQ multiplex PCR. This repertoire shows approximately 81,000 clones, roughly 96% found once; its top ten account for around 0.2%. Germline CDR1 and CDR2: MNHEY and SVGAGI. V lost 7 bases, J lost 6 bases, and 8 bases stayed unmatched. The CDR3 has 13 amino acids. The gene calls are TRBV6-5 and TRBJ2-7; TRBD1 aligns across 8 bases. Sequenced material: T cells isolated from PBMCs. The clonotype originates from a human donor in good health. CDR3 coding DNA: TGTGCCAGCAAGGAGGACAGGGACGCCGAGCAGTACTTC. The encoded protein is CASKEDRDAEQYF.